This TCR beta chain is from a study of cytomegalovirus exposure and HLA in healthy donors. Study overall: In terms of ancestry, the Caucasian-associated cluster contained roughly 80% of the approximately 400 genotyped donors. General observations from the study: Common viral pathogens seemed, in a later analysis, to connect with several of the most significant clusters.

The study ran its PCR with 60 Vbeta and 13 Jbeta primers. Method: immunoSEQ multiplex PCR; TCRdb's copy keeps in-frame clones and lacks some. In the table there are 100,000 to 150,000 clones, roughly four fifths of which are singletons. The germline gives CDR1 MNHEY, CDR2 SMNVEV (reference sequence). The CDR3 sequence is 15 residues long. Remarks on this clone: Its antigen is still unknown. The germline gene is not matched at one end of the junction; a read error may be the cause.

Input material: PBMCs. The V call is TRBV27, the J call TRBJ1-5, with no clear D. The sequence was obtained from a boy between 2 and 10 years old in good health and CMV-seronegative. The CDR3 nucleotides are TGTGTCAGCAGTCTTCTCTCAGGTCGCAATCAGCCCCAGCATTTT. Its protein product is CVSSLLSGRNQPQHF.